The subject of this entry is one T cell receptor (beta chain). The final CDR3 position lacks the conserved phenylalanine or tryptophan, pointing to a likely read error. cDNA libraries of TCR beta carried unique molecular identifiers. TCRdb recomputed calls from the PCR reads with MiXCR, one row per CDR3 protein. The sample carries about half a million distinct CDR3 sequences, roughly 46% recorded once. The source of the sample is a study of post-analysis software for immune sequencing data. Study information: The cohort encompassed relapsing-remitting, secondary progressive and progressive-relapsing multiple sclerosis disease courses.

The source is a girl under 18 with multiple sclerosis. The sequencing input was blood.

In DNA, the CDR3 is TGCGCCAGCAGCCAAGATTTGGGGATACAGCCCCAGCATTGT. Translation: CASSQDLGIQPQHC. This chain joins TRBV4-1 and TRBJ1-5; the D is unclear. From germline, CDR1 is MGHRA and CDR2 YSYEKL. CDR3 length: 14 amino acids. The V end lost 0 bases, the J end lost 7 bases, and 10 bases lay between the germline ends.